The 14 T cell receptor beta chains given below trace back to one sample, sequenced in a study of vaccination and CD4 T cells after COVID-19. Their recognized antigens are unknown. Indicated treatment: approximately nine-day PBMC culture with coronavirus spike peptide pools or control peptides (ViraFEST assay). Cultured CD4+ T-cell DNA underwent Oncomine TCR Beta short-read sequencing. TCRdb ran MiXCR on the PCR reads and lists one entry per CDR3 protein. The table shows roughly 17,000 distinct CDR3 sequences, with 35% to 40% occurring only once. The sample was CD4+ T cells from blood, cultured in vitro. These receptor sequences come from a human donor who had recovered from COVID-19.

The V call is TRBV20-1, the J call TRBJ2-1; TRBD2 agrees at 14 bases. Germline V lookup: CDR1 DFQATT, CDR2 SNEGSKA (reference sequence). The V segment lost 0 bases and the J segment 5 bases; nucleotides outside the gene matches: 9. The CDR3 loop spans 18 amino acids. The CDR3 spells CSAREMTSGRAYNNEQFF. In nucleotides, the CDR3 is TGCAGTGCTAGAGAGATGACTAGCGGGAGGGCCTATAACAATGAGCAGTTCTTC.

This clonotype occurred a few times. The rearrangement uses TRBV7-9 and TRBJ1-1; the D is unclear. Germline CDR1 reads SEHNR; CDR2 reads FQNEAQ (reference sequence). The CDR3 spans 13 residues. With 4 bases removed from V and 1 base from J, the gap between germline ends came to 7 bases. CDR3 in amino acids: CASSYGGNTEAFF. The CDR3 bases are TGTGCCAGCAGCTACGGAGGGAACACTGAAGCTTTCTTT. Supplemented by reference TRBV7-9 and TRBJ1-1, the full variable domain reads DTGVSQNPRHKITKRGQNVTFRCDPISEHNRLYWYRQTLGQGPEFLTYFQNEAQLEKSRLLSDRFSAERPKGSFSTLEIQRTEQGDSAMYLCASSYGGNTEAFFGQGTRLTVV.

The V and J genes are TRBV5-1 and TRBJ2-5; 10 bases fit TRBD1. V gave up 4 bases and J gave up 0 bases; unmatched junction bases: 6. The CDR3 runs 16 residues. CDR1 and CDR2 from the germline V gene are SGHRS and YFSETQ. The CDR3 region is CASSVIGTGDQETQYF. The CDR3 bases are TGCGCCAGCAGCGTAATAGGGACAGGGGACCAAGAGACCCAGTACTTC.

The chain combines TRBV12-3 or TRBV12-4 with TRBJ1-2; D call uncertain. The CDR3 consists of 13 residues. The germline V and J ends were trimmed by 9 bases and 2 bases, with 13 bases remaining between them. The CDR3 coding sequence is TGTGCCAGTGGACCCGGCGGAAACTATGGCTACACCTTC. Translating gives CASGPGGNYGYTF.

This rearrangement joins TRBV6-1 to TRBJ2-5; 10 positions agree with TRBD2. The germline V gene encodes CDR1 MNHNS and CDR2 SASEGT. After removal of 7 bases from V and 1 base from J, the junction contained 6 bases not matched to a gene. The length of the CDR3 is 15 residues. CDR3 DNA: TGTGCCAGCAAAAGACTAGCGGGTACCCAAGAGACCCAGTACTTC. Translation: CASKRLAGTQETQYF.

This clonotype appeared once. This chain links TRBV2 with TRBJ2-5, with a tentative D call TRBD1 (6 bases). V was shortened by 6 bases and J by 9 bases, with 23 bases between the two germline ends. Germline V gives CDR1 SNHLY, CDR2 FYNNEI. This CDR3 has 15 amino acids. The CDR3 sequence is CASSKTMDSKTPQYF. CDR3 bases: TGTGCCAGCAGCAAGACCATGGACAGTAAGACGCCCCAGTACTTC.

This clonotype has just a few counts. The chain combines TRBV25-1 with TRBJ1-1, with D possibly matching TRBD1 (5 bases). This CDR3 is 13 amino acids long. CDR1 is MGHDK, CDR2 SYGVNS, per germline. Trimming removed 6 bases at V and 2 bases at J, with 10 bases between. The CDR3 bases are TGTGCCAGCAGCTGGGGCACAAACACTGAAGCTTTCTTT. This translates into CASSWGTNTEAFF.

This clonotype was seen a handful of times. The rearrangement uses TRBV6-1 and TRBJ2-1; the D call may be TRBD1 or TRBD2 (6 bases each). V was clipped by 7 bases and J by 0 bases, with 19 bases between them. This CDR3 has 17 amino acids. CDR1 and CDR2 from the germline V gene are MNHNS and SASEGT. The CDR3 reads CASTRQASASSYNEQFF. CDR3 DNA: TGTGCCAGCACCCGACAGGCTAGCGCGAGCTCCTACAATGAGCAGTTCTTC.

The chain combines TRBV7-9 with TRBJ2-1; D may be TRBD1 or TRBD2 (5 bases each). Between the trimmed V and J ends, which lost 4 bases and 0 bases, there was a span of 13 bases. The CDR3 is 16 residues long. CDR1 SEHNR and CDR2 FQNEAQ come from the germline V gene (reference sequence). DNA for the CDR3: TGTGCCAGCAGCTCTCGATGGGGGAGCTCCTACAATGAGCAGTTCTTC. This codes for CASSSRWGSSYNEQFF.

This clonotype has only a few counts. This chain links TRBV7-9 with TRBJ2-7; 9 positions agree with TRBD1. Germline V gives CDR1 SEHNR, CDR2 FQNEAQ (reference sequence). The length of the CDR3 is 14 residues. The ends lost 5 bases at V and 6 bases at J; junction bases unmatched: 8. CDR3 sequence reads: CASSPWGQGFEQYF. The CDR3 DNA sequence: TGTGCCAGCAGCCCCTGGGGACAGGGTTTCGAGCAGTACTTC.

The rearrangement uses TRBV7-9 and TRBJ2-1, with D possibly being TRBD1 or TRBD2 (5 bases each). The CDR3 extends over 18 amino acids. Trimming took off 1 base at V and 5 bases at J, with 21 bases between the two ends. Looked up from germline, CDR1 is SEHNR and CDR2 is FQNEAQ (reference sequence). The CDR3 loop reads CASSLGDSRRGVDNEQFF. Written as DNA, the CDR3 is TGTGCCAGCAGCTTAGGAGACAGTCGACGGGGCGTAGACAATGAGCAGTTCTTC.

This chain connects TRBV28 to TRBJ1-3; D is ambiguous. V lost 6 bases to trimming and J lost 0 bases, with 9 bases between them. Germline V gives CDR1 MDHEN, CDR2 SYDVKM. CDR3 size: 14 residues. CDR3 coding DNA: TGTGCCAGCAGAGGCGGGAACTCTGGAAACACCATATATTTT. This gives the protein CASRGGNSGNTIYF.

This clonotype appeared a few times. V is TRBV11-3 and J is TRBJ2-7, with 11 bases identical to TRBD1. CDR1 and CDR2 (germline): SGHNT, YENEEA. The CDR3 consists of 16 residues. After removal of 6 bases from V and 5 bases from J, the junction contained 12 bases not matched to a gene. The CDR3 DNA is TGTGCCAGCAGTCCAGGCCGGACAGGGGGCGTCCACGAGCAGTACTTC. It yields the protein CASSPGRTGGVHEQYF.

J is TRBJ2-3 and V is TRBV7-2, with no clear D. Germline CDR1 is SGHTA and CDR2 is FQGNSA. The length of the CDR3 is 15 residues. V was clipped by 4 bases and J by 4 bases, with 15 bases between them. The CDR3 coding sequence is TGTGCCAGCAGCTACTCGGGTTTACGGGCAGATACGCAGTATTTT. Protein product: CASSYSGLRADTQYF. The variable domain in full, completed from reference TRBV7-2 and TRBJ2-3, reads GAGVSQSPSNKVTEKGKDVELRCDPISGHTALYWYRQSLGQGLEFLIYFQGNSAPDKSGLPSDRFSAERTGGSVSTLTIQRTQQEDSAVYLCASSYSGLRADTQYFGPGTRLTVL.